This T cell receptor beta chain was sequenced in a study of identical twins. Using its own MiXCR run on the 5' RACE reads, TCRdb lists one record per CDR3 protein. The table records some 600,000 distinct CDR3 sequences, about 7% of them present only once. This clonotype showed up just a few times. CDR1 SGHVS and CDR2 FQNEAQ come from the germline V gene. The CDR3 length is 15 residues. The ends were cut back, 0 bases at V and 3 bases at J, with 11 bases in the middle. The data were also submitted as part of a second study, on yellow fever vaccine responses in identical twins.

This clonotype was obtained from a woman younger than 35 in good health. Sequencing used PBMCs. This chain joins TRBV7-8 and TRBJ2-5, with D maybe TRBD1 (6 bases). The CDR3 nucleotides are TGTGCCAGCAGCTTAGCCGGGACACCAAAAGAGACCCAGTACTTC. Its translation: CASSLAGTPKETQYF.